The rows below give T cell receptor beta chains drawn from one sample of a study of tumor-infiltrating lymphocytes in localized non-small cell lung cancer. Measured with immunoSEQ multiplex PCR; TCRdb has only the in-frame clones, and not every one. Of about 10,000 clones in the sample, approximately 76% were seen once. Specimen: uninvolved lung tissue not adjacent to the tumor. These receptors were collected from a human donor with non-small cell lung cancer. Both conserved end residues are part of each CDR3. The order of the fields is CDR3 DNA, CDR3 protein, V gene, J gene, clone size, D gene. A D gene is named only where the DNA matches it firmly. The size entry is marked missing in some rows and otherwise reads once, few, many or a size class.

TGTGCCAGCAGCTCAAGCGGGGGGGCCGGAGATACGCAGTATTTT	CASSSSGGAGDTQYF	TRBV7-7	TRBJ2-3	.	TRBD2
TGTGCCAGTAGTTTCGGGGCAGGATCCTATGGCTACACCTTC	CASSFGAGSYGYTF	TRBV19	TRBJ1-2	.	.
TGTGCCAGCAGTTTAGGGCACAAAAGATTACTCGGCTTGACTGAAGCTTTCTTT	CASSLGHKRLLGLTEAFF	TRBV28	TRBJ1-1	.	.
TGCGCCAGCAGCAGGAGCCCCGACCATAGCTCCTACAATGAGCAGTTCTTC	CASSRSPDHSSYNEQFF	TRBV4-3	TRBJ2-1	.	.
TGTGCCAGCAGCCAAGTTCGACCTTCCTACAATGAGCAGTTCTTC	CASSQVRPSYNEQFF	TRBV4-2	TRBJ2-1	.	.
TGTGCCAGCAGTTTACGACAGGACAATGGCTACACCTTC	CASSLRQDNGYTF	TRBV28	TRBJ1-2	.	.
TGTGCCAGCAGTTTCCAAGGGACGTGGCGAGGCTACACCTTC	CASSFQGTWRGYTF	TRBV28	TRBJ1-2	.	.
TGCGCCAGCAGCCCCGTAGCGGGGGACACAGATACGCAGTATTTT	CASSPVAGDTDTQYF	TRBV4-1	TRBJ2-3	.	TRBD2
TGTGCCAGCAGCTTAGGCCGAGAAGCTTTCTTT	CASSLGREAFF	TRBV11-2	TRBJ1-1	once	.
TGCGCCAGCAGCTCTTTTCCGGGACTGGAAACCGGGGAGCTGTTTTTT	CASSSFPGLETGELFF	TRBV4-1	TRBJ2-2	.	.
TGTGCCGGATCGGCGGGAGCTGGGGCCAACGTCCTGACTTTC	CAGSAGAGANVLTF	TRBV5-6	TRBJ2-6	few	TRBD2
TGTGCCAGTAGTGCTAGCGGGAGTTATGATACGCAGTATTTT	CASSASGSYDTQYF	TRBV19	TRBJ2-3	.	TRBD2
TGCGCCAGCAGCCAAGATATGTGGGTAAACACTGAAGCTTTCTTT	CASSQDMWVNTEAFF	TRBV4-3	TRBJ1-1	.	.
TGTGCCAGCAGCCCGCGACCTAGGAGCGGCTACACCTTC	CASSPRPRSGYTF	TRBV7-9	TRBJ1-2	few	.
TGTGCCAGCAGCGCCGGGAGCCGATATCAAGAGACCCAGTACTTC	CASSAGSRYQETQYF	TRBV9	TRBJ2-5	.	.
TGCGCCAGCAGCCAAGATTCCGTGAAGACCCAGTACTTC	CASSQDSVKTQYF	TRBV4-1	TRBJ2-5	.	.
TGTGCCAGCAGTTACCGGGAGGGCTACGAGCAGTACTTC	CASSYREGYEQYF	TRBV6-5	TRBJ2-7	.	TRBD2
TGTGCCAGTAGTCCCAGGTATTCGAATGAGCAGTTCTTC	CASSPRYSNEQFF	TRBV19	TRBJ2-1	.	.
TGTGCCAGCGGAAATAACGCAAACCAAAGGACCCAGTACTTC	CASGNNANQRTQYF	TRBV27	TRBJ2-5	.	.
TGTGCCAGCAGCTCCCCGGGACTAGCCGTAGCCGAGCAGTACTTC	CASSSPGLAVAEQYF	TRBV7-2	TRBJ2-7	once	TRBD2
TGTGCCAGCAGCCTAGGGCCCACCGGAGGGGAGACCCAGTACTTC	CASSLGPTGGETQYF	TRBV5-5	TRBJ2-5	.	.
TGTGCCAGCAGCCTAGGGGGCTCGGACACCGAGCAGTTCTTC	CASSLGGSDTEQFF	TRBV7-9	TRBJ2-1	.	TRBD1
TGTGCCAGTAGTATAGGCGCCCCCGTCTACGAGCAGTACTTC	CASSIGAPVYEQYF	TRBV19	TRBJ2-7	.	.
TGTGCCAGTTTAAAGACGGGATCCTACGAGCAGTACTTC	CASLKTGSYEQYF	TRBV19	TRBJ2-7	few	.
TGTGCCAGCAGCTTCCAGGGGGGAGGAGAGACCCAGTACTTC	CASSFQGGGETQYF	TRBV7-2	TRBJ2-5	once	.
TGTGCCAGCAGTCCCCCGGCGGGGGACCTTTACAATGAGCAGTTCTTC	CASSPPAGDLYNEQFF	TRBV7-9	TRBJ2-1	.	TRBD2